This T cell receptor beta chain is drawn from a study of Ad26.COV2.S vaccination and SARS-CoV-2 variants. From germline, CDR1 is SGDLS and CDR2 YYNGEE. CDR3 size: 16 residues. Deletions cut 0 bases from V and 9 bases from J, with 16 bases between. Treatment reported: approximately 18 received Ad26.COV2.S at low or high dose, single or two shots; about 5 received placebo; per-sample allocation not given. Day 63 following the first vaccine or placebo injection was when the samples were taken. The protocol was immunoSEQ multiplex PCR, while the TCRdb copy is restricted to in-frame clones and leaves out a portion. The sample includes roughly 500,000 clones, 89% of them seen just once.

Sample: peripheral blood, taken in a trial of Ad26.COV2.S vaccine versus placebo. The rearrangement uses TRBV9 and TRBJ1-6, with D perhaps TRBD1 (6 bases). This TCR was sampled from a person aged 18-60 years who received the Ad26.COV2.S COVID-19 vaccine or a placebo. The CDR3 nucleotides are TGTGCCAGCAGCGTAGGGGCTGGACAGCCTACTTCACCCCTCCACTTT. This gives the protein CASSVGAGQPTSPLHF.